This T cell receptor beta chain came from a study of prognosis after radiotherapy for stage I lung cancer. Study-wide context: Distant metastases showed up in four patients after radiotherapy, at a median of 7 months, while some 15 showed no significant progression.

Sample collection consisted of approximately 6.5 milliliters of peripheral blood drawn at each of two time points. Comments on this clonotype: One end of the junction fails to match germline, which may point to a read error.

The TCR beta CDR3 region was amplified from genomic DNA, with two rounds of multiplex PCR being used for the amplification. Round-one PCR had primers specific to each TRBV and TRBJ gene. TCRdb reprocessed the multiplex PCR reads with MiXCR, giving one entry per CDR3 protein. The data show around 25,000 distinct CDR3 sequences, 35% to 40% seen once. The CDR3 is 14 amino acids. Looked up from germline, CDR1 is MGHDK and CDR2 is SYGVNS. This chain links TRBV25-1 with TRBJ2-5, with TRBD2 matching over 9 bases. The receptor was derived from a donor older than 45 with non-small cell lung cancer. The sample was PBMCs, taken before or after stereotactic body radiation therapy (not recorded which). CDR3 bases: TGTGCCAGCAGTGTGCGGGGGGGACAAGAGACCCGGTACTTC. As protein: CASSVRGGQETRYF.